This T cell receptor (beta chain) stems from a study of blood T cell repertoires in COVID-19. This CDR3 is 15 amino acids long. Germline CDR1 is SNHLY and CDR2 is FYNNEI. Trimming removed 4 bases from V and 7 bases from J; junction bases left unmatched: 6. Assay used: immunoSEQ multiplex PCR; TCRdb lists only in-frame clones, some missing. The top ten hold around 1.5% of the sample, which has 400,000 to 450,000 clones, about 91% seen once. The V gene is TRBV2, the J gene TRBJ1-6; 8 bases line up with TRBD1. This clonotype originated in a woman in her thirties or forties with COVID-19, enrolled during active disease. Sequencing was done on a sample of peripheral blood. CDR3: CASSAQGAGNSPLHF. Written as DNA, the CDR3 is TGTGCCAGCAGTGCCCAGGGGGCCGGGAATTCACCCCTCCACTTT.